The entry below describes one T cell receptor (beta chain). The trim removed 4 bases at V and 8 bases at J, leaving 4 bases unmatched. This CDR3 comprises 15 residues. Looked up from germline, CDR1 is LGHNA and CDR2 is YNFKEQ. Assay used: immunoSEQ multiplex PCR; TCRdb lists only in-frame clones, some missing. Of a few hundred thousand clones listed, around nine tenths were seen once; the top ten hold 0.94%. This specimen comes from a study of blood T cell repertoires in COVID-19. This receptor was identified in a woman in her 40s who had recovered from COVID-19. The chain links TRBV4-2 to TRBJ2-1; 14 positions agree with TRBD2. Material: peripheral blood. The CDR3 DNA follows: TGTGCCAGCAGCCGCCCGGGACTAGCGGGAGATGAGCAGTTCTTC. Its protein product is CASSRPGLAGDEQFF.